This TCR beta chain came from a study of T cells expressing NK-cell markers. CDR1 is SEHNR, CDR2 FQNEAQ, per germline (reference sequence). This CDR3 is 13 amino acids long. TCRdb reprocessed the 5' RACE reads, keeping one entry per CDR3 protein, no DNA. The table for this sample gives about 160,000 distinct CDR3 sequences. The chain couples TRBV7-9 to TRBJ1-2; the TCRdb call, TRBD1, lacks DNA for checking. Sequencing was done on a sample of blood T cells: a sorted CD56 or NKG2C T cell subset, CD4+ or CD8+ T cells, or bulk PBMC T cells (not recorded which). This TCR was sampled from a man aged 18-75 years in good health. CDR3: CASSSPSWGGYTF. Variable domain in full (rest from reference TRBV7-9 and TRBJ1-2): DTGVSQNPRHKITKRGQNVTFRCDPISEHNRLYWYRQTLGQGPEFLTYFQNEAQLEKSRLLSDRFSAERPKGSFSTLEIQRTEQGDSAMYLCASSSPSWGGYTFGSGTRLTVV.